The 9 T cell receptor beta chains below all came from one sample that was sequenced in a study of blood T cell repertoires in COVID-19. Method: immunoSEQ multiplex PCR; TCRdb's copy keeps in-frame clones and lacks some. The data contain 300,000 to 400,000 clones, around 87% of them singletons. Sequencing input: peripheral blood. The receptors shown here come from a woman aged 50 to 65 with COVID-19, enrolled during active disease.

V gene TRBV5-4 combines with J gene TRBJ2-3; D gene ambiguous. This CDR3 has 15 amino acids. Germline V gene lookup returns CDR1 SGHNT and CDR2 YYREEE (reference sequence). Trimming removed 5 bases from V and 4 bases from J, with 17 bases in between. Here the CDR3 reads CASSPSQRVADTQYF. CDR3 in DNA: TGTGCCAGCAGTCCGTCCCAGCGCGTGGCAGATACGCAGTATTTT.

The chain links TRBV18 to TRBJ2-7, with D possibly matching TRBD2 (5 bases). The germline V and J ends were trimmed by 3 bases and 3 bases, with 9 bases remaining between them. CDR1 is KGHSH and CDR2 is LQKENI in the germline V gene. The CDR3 loop spans 13 amino acids. The CDR3 loop is CASSPRGRYEQYF. The CDR3 bases are TGTGCCAGCTCACCTCGAGGGCGCTACGAGCAGTACTTC.

V gene TRBV30 combines with J gene TRBJ1-2; TRBD1 matches at 9 bases. The CDR3 has 14 amino acids. The V and J ends lost 3 bases and 2 bases, in that order; junction bases with no gene match: 4. Germline V gives CDR1 GTSNPN, CDR2 SVGIG (reference sequence). CDR3 sequence reads: CAWRLTGGNYGYTF. CDR3 in DNA: TGTGCCTGGAGATTGACAGGGGGAAACTATGGCTACACCTTC.

The chain employs TRBV19 and TRBJ1-2; tentative D call: TRBD1 (6 bases). V lost 6 bases to trimming and J lost 4 bases, with 12 bases between them. The CDR3 spans 13 residues. CDR1 and CDR2 (germline): LNHDA, SQIVND (reference sequence). The CDR3 loop is CASRPGEGYGYTF. CDR3 in DNA: TGTGCCAGTAGGCCAGGGGAGGGCTATGGCTACACCTTC.

V gene TRBV6-1 combines with J gene TRBJ1-1, with D possibly being TRBD1 (5 bases). This CDR3 region has 16 residues. Per the germline V gene, CDR1 is MNHNS and CDR2 is SASEGT. Trimming took off 1 base at V and 5 bases at J, with 17 bases between the two ends. The CDR3 is CASSEGVRGIWTEAFF. The CDR3 bases are TGTGCCAGCAGTGAAGGGGTTAGGGGAATTTGGACTGAAGCTTTCTTT.

The V gene is TRBV24-1, the J gene TRBJ2-1; TRBD2 matches at 11 bases. Germline V gives CDR1 KGHDR, CDR2 SFDVKD. CDR3 length: 18 amino acids. J was trimmed by 0 bases and V by 3 bases; bases with no gene match: 6. CDR3 amino acids: CATSDPTSGSFSYNEQFF. CDR3 DNA sequence: TGTGCCACCAGTGATCCTACTAGCGGGAGTTTCTCCTACAATGAGCAGTTCTTC.

CDR3 coding DNA: TGCGCCAGCAGCTTGGATGCTCTGCCGGGAGGAGAGACCCAGTACTTC. It specifies CASSLDALPGGETQYF. The chain recombines TRBV5-1 with TRBJ2-5, with 7 nucleotides matching TRBD2. CDR3 length: 16 residues. In germline, CDR1 is SGHRS, CDR2 YFSETQ. V lost 0 bases to trimming and J lost 4 bases; unmatched junction nucleotides: 9.

In regard to this clone: The junction differs from germline at one of its ends, possibly a read error. CDR3 coding DNA: TGTGCCAGCTCACCACTAAACAGCTACCCCTATCGCTACACCTTC. As protein: CASSPLNSYPYRYTF. The V gene is TRBV18, the J gene TRBJ1-2; D gene unclear. The CDR3 runs 15 residues. Germline V gene lookup returns CDR1 KGHSH and CDR2 LQKENI.

This clone was picked up one time. The chain links TRBV6-2 or TRBV6-3 to TRBJ2-3; 8 nucleotides line up with TRBD1. The CDR3 is 15 amino acids. CDR1 and CDR2 (germline): MNHEY, SVGEGT. J was trimmed by 0 bases and V by 5 bases; bases with no gene match: 4. CDR3 sequence (DNA): TGTGCCAGCAGTCACAGGGGGACGAGCACAGATACGCAGTATTTT. It translates to CASSHRGTSTDTQYF.